This T cell receptor beta chain was retrieved from a study of cytomegalovirus exposure and HLA in healthy donors. Overall study results and limits: TCR association rates varied by HLA locus in a later analysis, with DRB1 highest and HLA-C lowest.

The PCR had 60 Vbeta and 13 Jbeta primers. Repertoires were generated with immunoSEQ multiplex PCR, while TCRdb's copy carries only in-frame clones and drops some. Found here are about 99,000 clones, around three quarters of them singletons; the top ten hold less than 3.5%. As concerns this clone: The target antigen is unknown.

From germline, CDR1 is DFQATT and CDR2 SNEGSKA (reference sequence). The CDR3 has 11 residues. Trimming removed 5 bases from V and 11 bases from J; junction bases left unmatched: 4. The sequence was obtained from a male donor in good health and CMV-seropositive. Sequenced sample: PBMCs. The V and J genes are TRBV20-1 and TRBJ1-4; 8 nucleotides line up with TRBD1. The CDR3 sequence is CSADRGGKLFF. As DNA, the CDR3 is TGCAGTGCTGACAGGGGTGGGAAACTGTTTTTT.